Below are 9 T cell receptor beta chains sequenced from a single sample in a study of cytotoxic CD8 clonotypes in ibrutinib-treated CLL (dated by TCRdb to the early 2020s). Library preparation was by the immunoSEQ multiplex PCR assay. The source is immuneACCESS, and TCRdb retained only in-frame sequences with V and J called. Part of the clones is not carried over; for the studies checked, unresolved V genes explain less than half of this, and the remainder is unexplained. The sample contains approximately 150,000 clones, less than 85% of them found a single time. The ten largest make up over 4.5% of the sample. The time point label on this specimen signifies: roughly 2 years on ibrutinib. The material was PBMCs, obtained after 24 months of ibrutinib treatment. The receptors here all came from a human donor with chronic lymphocytic leukemia.

The J gene is TRBJ2-7, the V gene TRBV5-1; D possibly corresponds to TRBD2 (6 bases). Per germline, CDR1 SGHRS and CDR2 YFSETQ. The CDR3 extends over 14 amino acids. The V end was cut by 3 bases, the J end by 6 bases, with 16 bases between. This CDR3 is CASSSLGGVGEQYF. Written as DNA, the CDR3 is TGCGCCAGCAGCTCGTTGGGGGGAGTCGGCGAGCAGTACTTC.

V is TRBV7-2 and J is TRBJ1-1; maybe TRBD1 (5 bases). The CDR3 spans 14 residues. Trimming removed 4 bases from V and 4 bases from J, with 13 bases in between. Germline assignment: CDR1 SGHTA and CDR2 FQGNSA. As DNA, the CDR3 is TGTGCCAGCAGCTCTGACAGCCGCGGCACTGAAGCTTTCTTT. Translation: CASSSDSRGTEAFF. Supplemented by reference TRBV7-2 and TRBJ1-1, the full variable domain reads GAGVSQSPSNKVTEKGKDVELRCDPISGHTALYWYRQSLGQGLEFLIYFQGNSAPDKSGLPSDRFSAERTGGSVSTLTIQRTQQEDSAVYLCASSSDSRGTEAFFGQGTRLTVV.

The rearrangement joins TRBV2 to TRBJ2-3; TRBD1 is a possible D gene (5 bases). Germline V lookup: CDR1 SNHLY, CDR2 FYNNEI. CDR3 length: 16 residues. Deletions cut 2 bases from V and 2 bases from J, with 14 bases between. The CDR3 reads CASSEPGHDNTDTQYF. The CDR3 DNA is TGTGCCAGCAGTGAACCTGGACACGATAACACAGATACGCAGTATTTT.

The chain links TRBV30 to TRBJ1-6; D ambiguous. With 0 bases removed from V and 6 bases from J, the gap between germline ends came to 9 bases. The germline V gene has CDR1 GTSNPN and CDR2 SVGIG (reference sequence). The CDR3 sequence is 14 residues long. CDR3 region: CAWSVGRANSPLHF. The DNA for the CDR3 is TGTGCCTGGAGTGTAGGGAGGGCTAATTCACCCCTCCACTTT.

The CDR3 DNA follows: TGTGCCAGCAGCAGCTCTAGCGTCTTCTCCTACGAGCAGTACTTC. This translates into CASSSSSVFSYEQYF. The chain combines TRBV2 with TRBJ2-7; tentative D call: TRBD2 (6 bases). With 6 bases removed from V and 0 bases from J, the gap between germline ends came to 15 bases. The CDR3 runs 15 residues. Germline values: CDR1 SNHLY, CDR2 FYNNEI. Full variable domain (missing parts from reference TRBV2 and TRBJ2-7): EPEVTQTPSHQVTQMGQEVILRCVPISNHLYFYWYRQILGQKVEFLVSFYNNEISEKSEIFDDQFSVERPDGSNFTLKIRSTKLEDSAMYFCASSSSSVFSYEQYFGPGTRLTVT.

V gene TRBV19 combines with J gene TRBJ1-5, with D perhaps matching TRBD1 (6 bases). The CDR3 runs to 16 residues. The V gene's germline CDR1 is LNHDA and CDR2 SQIVND (reference sequence). V was trimmed by 6 bases and J by 5 bases, leaving 20 bases between them. CDR3 DNA: TGTGCCAGTAGCGATAACAGGGTCCTGGTCCATCAGCCCCAGCATTTT. As protein: CASSDNRVLVHQPQHF.

This sequence joins TRBV11-2 and TRBJ1-1; TRBD1 aligns across 8 bases. CDR3 size: 14 residues. The germline V gene has CDR1 SGHAT and CDR2 FQNNGV. The junction had 5 bases not matched to a gene; V was cut back by 5 bases and J by 3 bases. CDR3 sequence reads: CASSGWTGYTEAFF. The CDR3 nucleotides are TGTGCCAGCAGCGGATGGACAGGGTACACTGAAGCTTTCTTT.

The chain joins TRBV6-5 to TRBJ2-7, with 8 bases aligning to TRBD2. Per the germline V gene, CDR1 is MNHEY and CDR2 is SVGAGI. This CDR3 spans 14 amino acids. V shed 2 bases and J 6 bases; nucleotides not matched to a gene: 6. CDR3 DNA: TGTGCCAGCAGTTACGATAGCGGGATTGGCGAGCAGTACTTC. As protein: CASSYDSGIGEQYF.

V and J are TRBV5-1 and TRBJ2-5, with 13 bases aligning to TRBD2. Germline V gene data show CDR1 as SGHRS and CDR2 as YFSETQ. There are 15 residues in the CDR3. J gave up 5 bases and V 3 bases, and 4 bases lay outside the gene matches. As DNA, the CDR3 is TGCGCCAGCAGCTCCTCGGGACTAGCGGGGGAGACCCAGTACTTC. Protein sequence: CASSSSGLAGETQYF. Looking up the rest from reference TRBV5-1 and TRBJ2-5 gives the full variable domain: KAGVTQTPRYLIKTRGQQVTLSCSPISGHRSVSWYQQTPGQGLQFLFEYFSETQRNKGNFPGRFSGRQFSNSRSEMNVSTLELGDSALYLCASSSSGLAGETQYFGPGTRLLVL.